This T cell receptor beta chain originates from a study of PD-1 blockade in classical Hodgkin lymphoma. In the study overall: Every 2 weeks, patients got 3 mg/kg intravenous nivolumab. Study-wide results and limits: The study reported lower baseline TCR diversity in newly diagnosed patients than in healthy donors. Patients with a complete response exhibited baseline diversity comparable to newly diagnosed patients.

Patients all relapsed after autologous stem cell transplantation, and there was variation in brentuximab vedotin exposure. TCRdb's table, derived via immunoSEQ multiplex PCR, lists solely in-frame clones and lacks some. The profile covers 13,000 to 15,000 clones, with 80% to 90% appearing a single time and almost 25% taken by the ten largest. A remark on this clone: What it binds is not known.

Germline V gives CDR1 SGHNT, CDR2 YENEEA. This CDR3 is built from 14 residues. Trimming cost V 5 bases and J 9 bases; bases outside gene matches: 8. Sequencing was performed on peripheral blood mononuclear cells (PBMCs), taken before the second cycle of nivolumab. The V gene is TRBV11-3, the J gene TRBJ2-2; 8 bases are shared with TRBD1. The origin of this receptor is a human donor with classical Hodgkin lymphoma. The CDR3 sequence: CASSPIRGHRELFF. Here the CDR3 DNA reads TGTGCCAGCAGCCCGATCAGGGGGCATAGGGAGCTGTTTTTT.